In this sample, the clone carrying this TCR beta chain turned up many times. The investigators amplified TCR beta CDR3 regions from RNA transcripts. HTBI primers were used for first-round RT-PCR of the TCR CDR3. From the multiplex PCR reads, TCRdb called clonotypes with MiXCR, one entry per CDR3 protein. The sample holds 550,000 to 850,000 distinct CDR3 sequences, under 20% seen once. The data derive from a study of T cells in Graves' hyperthyroidism and ophthalmopathy. Germline V CDR1 and CDR2: GTSNPN, SVGIG (reference sequence). The CDR3 is 13 amino acids. V shed 2 bases and J shed 4 bases, with 9 bases lying between them.

The sample was blood. The gene calls are TRBV30 and TRBJ1-5; D is unclear. The receptor was derived from a woman in her 50s with Graves' hyperthyroidism that later progressed to Graves' ophthalmopathy. The CDR3 protein is CAWSTLGNQPQHF. The CDR3 DNA reads TGTGCCTGGAGTACCCTCGGGAATCAGCCCCAGCATTTT.